This TCR beta chain was captured by sequencing in a study of Ad26.COV2.S vaccination and SARS-CoV-2 variants. Findings and limits, study-wide: Responses of T cells in total may have been underestimated by the TCR breadth and depth analyses.

This clone was seen once. As yet, its antigen is unknown. TCRdb's table, derived via immunoSEQ multiplex PCR, lists solely in-frame clones and lacks some. The sample holds some 370,000 clones, about four fifths seen once. Regarding treatment: approximately 18 received Ad26.COV2.S at low or high dose, single or two shots; about 5 received placebo; per-sample allocation not given. It was on day 63 after the first vaccine or placebo injection that samples were taken. The V gene's germline CDR1 is KGHDR and CDR2 SFDVKD. This CDR3 has 14 amino acids. Deletions cut 4 bases from V and 6 bases from J, with 13 bases between.

This clonotype was obtained from a person between 18 and 59 years old who received the Ad26.COV2.S COVID-19 vaccine or a placebo. This specimen consisted of peripheral blood, obtained in a trial of Ad26.COV2.S vaccine versus placebo. The chain joins TRBV24-1 to TRBJ2-3; D possibly matches TRBD1 or TRBD2 (5 bases each). The CDR3 loop reads CATSEKGWGDTQYF. The CDR3 nucleotides are TGTGCCACCAGTGAAAAGGGATGGGGGGATACGCAGTATTTT.